This entry features one TCR beta chain sequence. This sample is part of a study of blood T cell repertoires in COVID-19. Study-level information: Sample material is recorded as cDNA or gDNA derived from T cells, B-cell-depleted T cells, or PBMCs.

The CDR3 covers 11 residues. V was cut by 3 bases and J by 3 bases, with 2 bases left in between. Source study methods: Amplification of reference gene primers was used by the study to estimate nucleated cell counts. The data were produced by immunoSEQ multiplex PCR, yet TCRdb's version contains in-frame clones alone and is incomplete. That table furnishes V, J and clone size, whereas the DNA furnished D and trimming. The table records roughly 62,000 clones, over 75% of them present only once. Sequenced input: peripheral blood. The origin of this receptor is a man in his sixties with acute or convalescent COVID-19. V is TRBV12-3 or TRBV12-4 and J is TRBJ2-5; D remains unclear. In nucleotides, the CDR3 is TGTGCCAGCAGTTTTAAAGAGACCCAGTACTTC. Translated: CASSFKETQYF.